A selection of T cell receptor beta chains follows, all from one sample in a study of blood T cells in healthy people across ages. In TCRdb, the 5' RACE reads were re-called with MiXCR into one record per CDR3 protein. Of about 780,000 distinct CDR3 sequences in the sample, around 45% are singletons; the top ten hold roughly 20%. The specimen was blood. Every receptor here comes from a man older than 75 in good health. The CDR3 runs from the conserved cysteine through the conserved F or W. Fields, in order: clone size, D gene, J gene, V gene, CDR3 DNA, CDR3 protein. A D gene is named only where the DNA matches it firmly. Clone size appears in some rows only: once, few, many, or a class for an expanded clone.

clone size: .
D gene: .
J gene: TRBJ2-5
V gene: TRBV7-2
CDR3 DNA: TGTGCCAGCAGCCCCCAATTCGGGGCAGGGCAAGAGACCCAGTACTTC
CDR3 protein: CASSPQFGAGQETQYF

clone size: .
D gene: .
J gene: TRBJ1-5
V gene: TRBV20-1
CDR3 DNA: TGCAGTGCTAGAGAGGTAGAAAGCGGGAATCAGCCCCAGCATTTT
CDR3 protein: CSAREVESGNQPQHF

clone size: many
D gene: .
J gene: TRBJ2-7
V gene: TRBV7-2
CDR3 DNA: TGTGCCAGCAGCCCAGGGTATAACGAGCAGTACTTC
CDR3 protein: CASSPGYNEQYF

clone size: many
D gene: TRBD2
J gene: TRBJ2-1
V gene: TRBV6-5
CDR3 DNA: TGTGCCAGCACCAACGGACTAGCGGGAGGAGCGAATGAGCAGTTCTTC
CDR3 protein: CASTNGLAGGANEQFF

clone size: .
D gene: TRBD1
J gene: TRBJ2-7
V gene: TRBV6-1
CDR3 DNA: TGTGCCAGCAGTGAGCAACAGGGGGCGGGCTCGAGGGAACAGTACTTC
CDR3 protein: CASSEQQGAGSREQYF

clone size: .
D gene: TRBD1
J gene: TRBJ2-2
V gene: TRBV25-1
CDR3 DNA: TGTGCCAGCAGCGCAACAGGGGGCTTTTACACCGGGGAGCTGTTTTTT
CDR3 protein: CASSATGGFYTGELFF

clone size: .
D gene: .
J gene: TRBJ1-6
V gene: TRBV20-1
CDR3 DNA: TGCAGTGCGGACGGACGGGGTCTTAATTCACCCCTCCACTTT
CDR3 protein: CSADGRGLNSPLHF

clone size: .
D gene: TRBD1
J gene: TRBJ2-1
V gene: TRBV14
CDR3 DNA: TGTGCCAGCAGCTTGGGACAGGGGGGTTGGAATGAGCAGTTCTTC
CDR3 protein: CASSLGQGGWNEQFF

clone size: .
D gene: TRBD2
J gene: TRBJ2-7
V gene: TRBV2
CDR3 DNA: TGTGCCAGCAGTGAGTCCTCCCTGACTAGCGGCTACGAGCAGTACTTC
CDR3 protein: CASSESSLTSGYEQYF

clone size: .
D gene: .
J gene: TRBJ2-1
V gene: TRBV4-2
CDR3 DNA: TGTGCCAGCAGCCAAGTGTGGCAGAACAATGAGCAGTTCTTC
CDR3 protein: CASSQVWQNNEQFF

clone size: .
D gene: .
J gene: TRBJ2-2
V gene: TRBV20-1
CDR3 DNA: TGCAGTGCTAGAGAGACACAGACTTACACCGGGGAGCTGTTTTTT
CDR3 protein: CSARETQTYTGELFF

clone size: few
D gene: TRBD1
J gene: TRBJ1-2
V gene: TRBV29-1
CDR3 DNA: TGCAGCGTTCGCGCCCCGGGACAGGGCCCGGTCGGCTACACCTTC
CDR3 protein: CSVRAPGQGPVGYTF

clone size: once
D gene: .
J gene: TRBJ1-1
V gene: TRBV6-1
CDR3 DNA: TGTGCCAGCAGCCACCTGAGTGTGGGCAGGGTGGGCACTGAAGCTTTCTTT
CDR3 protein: CASSHLSVGRVGTEAFF

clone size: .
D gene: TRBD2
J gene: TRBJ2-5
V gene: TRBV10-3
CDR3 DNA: TGTGCCATCAGTGAGGGGCTAGCGGGAGGAGAGACCCAGTACTTC
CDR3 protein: CAISEGLAGGETQYF

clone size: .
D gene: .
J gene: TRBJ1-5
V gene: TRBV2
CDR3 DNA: TGTGCCAGCAGTGAATCCAGGGGCAATCAGCCCCAGCATTTT
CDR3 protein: CASSESRGNQPQHF

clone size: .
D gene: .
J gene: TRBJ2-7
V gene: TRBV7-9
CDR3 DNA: TGTGCCAGCAGCTTAGATCCGGGGGCCTCCCAGGCCTACGAGCAGTACTTC
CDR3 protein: CASSLDPGASQAYEQYF

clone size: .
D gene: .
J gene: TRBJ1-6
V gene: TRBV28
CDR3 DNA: TGTGCCAGCAATAGGGGCCCCTATAATTCACCCCTCCACTTT
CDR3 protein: CASNRGPYNSPLHF

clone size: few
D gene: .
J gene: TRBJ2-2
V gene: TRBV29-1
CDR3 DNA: TGCAGCGTCTGTTTGGGACCAAGCACCGGGGAGCTGTTTTTT
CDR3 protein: CSVCLGPSTGELFF

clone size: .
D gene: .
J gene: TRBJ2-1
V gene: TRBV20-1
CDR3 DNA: TGCAGTGCTAGAGCCCCAGGTACCTACAATGAGCAGTTCTTC
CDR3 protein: CSARAPGTYNEQFF

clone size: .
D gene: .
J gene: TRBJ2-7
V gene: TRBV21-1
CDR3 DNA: TGCGAGGACAGGGTGAGCGACGAGCAGTACTTC
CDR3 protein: CEDRVSDEQYF

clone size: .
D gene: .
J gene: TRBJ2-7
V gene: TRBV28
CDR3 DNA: TGTGCCAGCAGTCGCGCCCCCGAGCAGTACTTC
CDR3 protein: CASSRAPEQYF

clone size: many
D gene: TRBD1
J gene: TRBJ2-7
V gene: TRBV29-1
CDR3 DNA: TGCAGCGGTGGGACAGGGAAGGGCCACGAGCAGTACTTC
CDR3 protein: CSGGTGKGHEQYF